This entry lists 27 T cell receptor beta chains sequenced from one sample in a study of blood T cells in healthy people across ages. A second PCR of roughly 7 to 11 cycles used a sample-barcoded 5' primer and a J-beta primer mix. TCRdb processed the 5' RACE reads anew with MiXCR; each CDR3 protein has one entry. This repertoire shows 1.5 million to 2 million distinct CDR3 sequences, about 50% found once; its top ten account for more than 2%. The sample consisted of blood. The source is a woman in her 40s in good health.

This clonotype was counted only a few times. Here the CDR3 reads CSVEAGNFNEQFF. CDR3 coding DNA: TGCAGCGTTGAAGCGGGGAACTTCAATGAGCAGTTCTTC. J is TRBJ2-1 and V is TRBV29-1; the D gene is possibly TRBD2 (5 bases). The germline V and J ends were trimmed by 1 base and 6 bases, with 10 bases remaining between them. CDR3 length equals 13 residues. Germline CDR1 reads SQVTM; CDR2 reads ANQGSEA.

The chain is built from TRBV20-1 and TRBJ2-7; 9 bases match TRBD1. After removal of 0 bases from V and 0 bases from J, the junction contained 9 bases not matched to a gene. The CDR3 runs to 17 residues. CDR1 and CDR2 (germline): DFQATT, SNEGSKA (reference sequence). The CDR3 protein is CSARDLQTGGFSYEQYF. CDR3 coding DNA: TGCAGTGCTAGAGATCTTCAGACAGGGGGGTTCTCCTACGAGCAGTACTTC.

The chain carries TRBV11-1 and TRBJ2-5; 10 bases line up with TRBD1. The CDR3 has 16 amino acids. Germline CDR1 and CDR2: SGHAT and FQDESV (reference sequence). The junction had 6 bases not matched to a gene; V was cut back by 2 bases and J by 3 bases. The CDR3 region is CASSLRQGAPEETQYF. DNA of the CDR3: TGTGCCAGCAGCTTACGACAGGGGGCGCCAGAAGAGACCCAGTACTTC. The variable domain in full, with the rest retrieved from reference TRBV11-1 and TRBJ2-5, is EAEVAQSPRYKITEKSQAVAFWCDPISGHATLYWYRQILGQGPELLVQFQDESVVDDSQLPKDRFSAERLKGVDSTLKIQPAELGDSAMYLCASSLRQGAPEETQYFGPGTRLLVL.

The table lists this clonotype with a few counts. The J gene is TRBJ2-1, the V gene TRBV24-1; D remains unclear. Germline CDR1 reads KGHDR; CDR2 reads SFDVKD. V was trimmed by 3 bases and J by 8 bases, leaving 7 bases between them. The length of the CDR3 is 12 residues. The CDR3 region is CATSDQSYEQFF. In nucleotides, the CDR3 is TGTGCCACCAGTGATCAGTCATATGAGCAGTTCTTC.

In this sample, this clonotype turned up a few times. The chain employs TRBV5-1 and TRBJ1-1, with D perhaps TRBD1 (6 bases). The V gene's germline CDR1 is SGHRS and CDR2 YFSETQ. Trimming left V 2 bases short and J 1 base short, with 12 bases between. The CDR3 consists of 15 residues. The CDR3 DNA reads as TGCGCCAGCAGCTTTAATACGGGGGCGAACACTGAAGCTTTCTTT. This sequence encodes CASSFNTGANTEAFF.

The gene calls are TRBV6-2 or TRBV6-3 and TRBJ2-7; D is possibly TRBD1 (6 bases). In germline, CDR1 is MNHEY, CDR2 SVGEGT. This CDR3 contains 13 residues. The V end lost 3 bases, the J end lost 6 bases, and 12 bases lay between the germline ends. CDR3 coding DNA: TGTGCCAGCAGTTATCTGCAGGGGCGCGAGCAGTACTTC. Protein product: CASSYLQGREQYF.

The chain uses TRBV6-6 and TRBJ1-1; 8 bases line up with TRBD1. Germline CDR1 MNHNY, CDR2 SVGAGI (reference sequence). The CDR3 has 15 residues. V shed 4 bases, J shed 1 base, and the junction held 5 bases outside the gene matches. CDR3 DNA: TGTGCCAGCAGTTCCGGACAGGGTAGGAACACTGAAGCTTTCTTT. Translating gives CASSSGQGRNTEAFF.

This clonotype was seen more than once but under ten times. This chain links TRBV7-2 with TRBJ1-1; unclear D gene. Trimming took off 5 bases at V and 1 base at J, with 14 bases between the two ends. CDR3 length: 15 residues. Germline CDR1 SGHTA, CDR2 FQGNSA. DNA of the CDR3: TGTGCCAGCAGCCCCTCTTTTGGCCGGAACACTGAAGCTTTCTTT. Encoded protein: CASSPSFGRNTEAFF.

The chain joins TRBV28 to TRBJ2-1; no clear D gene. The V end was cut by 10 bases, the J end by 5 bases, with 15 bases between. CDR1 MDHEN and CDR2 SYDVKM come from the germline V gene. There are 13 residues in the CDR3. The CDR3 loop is CATRVGRDNEQFF. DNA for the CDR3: TGTGCCACGCGTGTTGGTAGGGACAATGAGCAGTTCTTC. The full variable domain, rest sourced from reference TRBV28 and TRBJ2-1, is DVKVTQSSRYLVKRTGEKVFLECVQDMDHENMFWYRQDPGLGLRLIYFSYDVKMKEKGDIPEGYSVSREKKERFSLILESASTNQTSMYLCATRVGRDNEQFFGPGTRLTVL.

The chain's CDR3 is CASSPGVSSWGYTF. The CDR3 DNA sequence: TGTGCCAGCAGCCCGGGGGTTAGCTCGTGGGGCTACACCTTC. The chain is built from TRBV5-6 and TRBJ1-2, with TRBD1 as a possible D gene (5 bases). CDR1 and CDR2 (germline): SGHDT, YYEEEE. This CDR3 contains 14 residues. With 4 bases removed from V and 8 bases from J, the gap between germline ends came to 18 bases.

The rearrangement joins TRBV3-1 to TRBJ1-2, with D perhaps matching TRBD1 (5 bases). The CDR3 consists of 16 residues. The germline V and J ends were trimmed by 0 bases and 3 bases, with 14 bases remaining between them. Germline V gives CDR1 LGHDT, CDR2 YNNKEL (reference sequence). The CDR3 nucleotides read TGTGCCAGCAGCCAAGATCAGGGCAGATACTACTATGGCTACACCTTC. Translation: CASSQDQGRYYYGYTF.

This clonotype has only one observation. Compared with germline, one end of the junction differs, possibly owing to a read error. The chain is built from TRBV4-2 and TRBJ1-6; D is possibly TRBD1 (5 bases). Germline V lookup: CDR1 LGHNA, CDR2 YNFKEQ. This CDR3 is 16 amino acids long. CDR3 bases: TGTGCCAGCACCAACTTGGGCGGGGCGAGTTATTCACCCCCCCACTTT. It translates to CASTNLGGASYSPPHF.

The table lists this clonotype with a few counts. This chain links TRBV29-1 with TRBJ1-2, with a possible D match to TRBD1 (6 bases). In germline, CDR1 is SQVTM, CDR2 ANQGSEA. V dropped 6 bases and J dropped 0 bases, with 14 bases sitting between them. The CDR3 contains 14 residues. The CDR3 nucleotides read TGCAGCGTCGGAGGGGGGAACCCTAACTATGGCTACACCTTC. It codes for CSVGGGNPNYGYTF.

The DNA for the CDR3 is TGTGCCAGCAGCCGTGGCGGGGCCGGCCAAGAGACCCAGTACTTC. Translated, it gives CASSRGGAGQETQYF. The V and J genes are TRBV7-2 and TRBJ2-5, with a possible D match to TRBD2 (6 bases). CDR3 length: 15 residues. CDR1 and CDR2 (germline): SGHTA, FQGNSA. Between the trimmed V and J ends, which lost 5 bases and 1 base, there was a span of 14 bases.

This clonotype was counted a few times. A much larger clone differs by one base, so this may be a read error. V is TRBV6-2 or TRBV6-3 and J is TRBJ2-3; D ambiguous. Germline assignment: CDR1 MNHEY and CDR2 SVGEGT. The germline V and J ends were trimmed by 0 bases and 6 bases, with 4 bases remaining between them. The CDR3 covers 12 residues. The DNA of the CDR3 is TGTGCCAGCAGTTACTCGTGGGATACGCAGTATTTT. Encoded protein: CASSYSWDTQYF.

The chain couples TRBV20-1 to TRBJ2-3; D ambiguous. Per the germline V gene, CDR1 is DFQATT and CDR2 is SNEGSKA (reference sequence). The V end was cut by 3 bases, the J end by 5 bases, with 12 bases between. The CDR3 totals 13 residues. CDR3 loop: CSARQLAGDTQYF. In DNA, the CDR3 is TGCAGTGCTAGGCAGCTCGCCGGAGATACGCAGTATTTT.

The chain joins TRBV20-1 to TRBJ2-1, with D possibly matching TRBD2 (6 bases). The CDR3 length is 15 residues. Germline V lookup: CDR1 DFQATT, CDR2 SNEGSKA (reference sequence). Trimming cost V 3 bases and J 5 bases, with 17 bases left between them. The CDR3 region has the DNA TGCAGTGCTAGCGAATCGGGGGTGGGGGACAATGAGCAGTTCTTC. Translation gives CSASESGVGDNEQFF.

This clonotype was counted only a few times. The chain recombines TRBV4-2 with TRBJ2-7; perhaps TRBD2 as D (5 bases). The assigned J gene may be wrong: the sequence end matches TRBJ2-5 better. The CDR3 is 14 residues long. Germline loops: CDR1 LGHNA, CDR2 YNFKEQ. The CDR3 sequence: CASSQESSSETQYF. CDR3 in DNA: TGTGCCAGCAGCCAAGAATCTAGCAGCGAGACCCAGTACTTC.

CDR3 region: CASIFLTDKQETQYF. CDR3 DNA: TGTGCCAGCATCTTCCTAACGGACAAACAGGAGACCCAGTACTTC. This chain uses TRBV5-6 with TRBJ2-5, with D perhaps matching TRBD1 (5 bases). The CDR3 has 15 residues. Germline V lookup: CDR1 SGHDT, CDR2 YYEEEE. Trimming removed 6 bases at V and 5 bases at J, with 20 bases between.

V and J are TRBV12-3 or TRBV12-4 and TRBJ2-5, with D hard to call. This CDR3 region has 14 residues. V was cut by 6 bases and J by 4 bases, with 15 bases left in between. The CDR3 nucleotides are TGTGCCAGCAGCCCCCCTTGGTCCCTAGAGACCCAGTACTTC. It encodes CASSPPWSLETQYF.

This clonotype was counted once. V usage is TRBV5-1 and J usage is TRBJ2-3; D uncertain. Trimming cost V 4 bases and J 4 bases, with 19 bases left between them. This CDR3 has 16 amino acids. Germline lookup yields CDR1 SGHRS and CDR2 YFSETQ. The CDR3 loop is CASSPPSGAQADTQYF. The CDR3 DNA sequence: TGCGCCAGCAGCCCACCTTCCGGCGCGCAAGCAGATACGCAGTATTTT.

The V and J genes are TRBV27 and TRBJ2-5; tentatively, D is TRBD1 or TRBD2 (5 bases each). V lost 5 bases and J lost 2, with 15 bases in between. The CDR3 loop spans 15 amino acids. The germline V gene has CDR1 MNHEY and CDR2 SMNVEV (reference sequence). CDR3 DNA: TGTGCCAGCAGTCAGACCGGGACGGAGCAAGAGACCCAGTACTTC. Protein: CASSQTGTEQETQYF.

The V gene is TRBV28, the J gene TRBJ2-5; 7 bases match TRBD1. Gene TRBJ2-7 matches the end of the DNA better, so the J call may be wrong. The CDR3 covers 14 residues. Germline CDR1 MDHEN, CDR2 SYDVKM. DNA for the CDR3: TGTGCCAGCACCCATGGGACAGACCTCTACGAGCAGTACTTC. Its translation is CASTHGTDLYEQYF.

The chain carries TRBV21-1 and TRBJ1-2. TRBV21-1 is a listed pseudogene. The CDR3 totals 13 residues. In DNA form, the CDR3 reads TGTGCCAGCAGCAAACCCCCTAACTATGGCTACACCTTC. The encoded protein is CASSKPPNYGYTF.

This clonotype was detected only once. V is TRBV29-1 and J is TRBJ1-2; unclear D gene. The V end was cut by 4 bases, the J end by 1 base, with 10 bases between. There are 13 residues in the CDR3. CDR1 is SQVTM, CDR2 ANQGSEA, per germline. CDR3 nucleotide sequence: TGCAGCGTTGGCTATTGGGATAACTATGGCTACACCTTC. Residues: CSVGYWDNYGYTF.

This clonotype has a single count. The CDR3 nucleotides are TGTGCCAGCAGCTTAAAGCCCTCGGGGGCAAATGAGCAGTTCTTC. It translates to CASSLKPSGANEQFF. V is TRBV7-2 and J is TRBJ2-1, with D possibly being TRBD1 or TRBD2 (6 bases each). This CDR3 has 15 residues. Trimming took 2 bases from V and 7 from J, leaving 15 bases between them. Germline V gene lookup returns CDR1 SGHTA and CDR2 FQGNSA.

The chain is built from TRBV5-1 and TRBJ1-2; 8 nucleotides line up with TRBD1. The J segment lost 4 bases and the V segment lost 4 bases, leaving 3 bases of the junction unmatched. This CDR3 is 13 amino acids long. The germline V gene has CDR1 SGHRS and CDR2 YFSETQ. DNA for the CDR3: TGCGCCAGCAGCGAGGGACAGGCCTATGGCTACACCTTC. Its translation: CASSEGQAYGYTF.